This T cell receptor beta chain was retrieved from a study of blood T cell repertoires in COVID-19. Study as a whole: Some COVID-19 samples were acute and others convalescent; all came from the United States, Italy and Spain. From T cells, B-cell-depleted T cells, or PBMCs came the material, which was cDNA or gDNA.

Looked up from germline, CDR1 is SQVTM and CDR2 is ANQGSEA. The CDR3 has 16 residues. J lost 0 bases, V lost 4 bases, and 5 bases had no gene match. Authors' processing steps: By means of reference gene primer amplification, nucleated cell counts were estimated. Method: immunoSEQ multiplex PCR; TCRdb's copy keeps in-frame clones and lacks some. The V and J calls and clone size are taken from that table; D and trimming were inferred from the DNA. Seen here are some 110,000 clones, about four fifths observed once, and the top ten hold 3.5% to 5.5%. This receptor was identified in a woman in her sixties or seventies with acute or convalescent COVID-19. Specimen: peripheral blood. The V and J genes are TRBV29-1 and TRBJ2-6, with 8 bases lining up with TRBD2. Here the CDR3 DNA reads TGCAGCGTTGGGGCGGGGGGCCTCTCTGGGGCCAACGTCCTGACTTTC. Translated, it gives CSVGAGGLSGANVLTF.